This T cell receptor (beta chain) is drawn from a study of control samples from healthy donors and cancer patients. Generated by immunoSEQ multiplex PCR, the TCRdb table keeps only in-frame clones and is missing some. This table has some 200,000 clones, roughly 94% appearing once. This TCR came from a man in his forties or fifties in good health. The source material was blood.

Here the CDR3 reads CASSRDRVDYGYTF. The CDR3 DNA sequence: TGCGCCAGCAGCCGAGACAGGGTTGACTATGGCTACACCTTC. The J gene is TRBJ1-2, the V gene TRBV4-3, with 7 bases identical to TRBD1. Germline CDR1 LGHNA, CDR2 YSLEER. The CDR3 totals 14 residues. V shed 4 bases, J shed 3 bases, and the junction held 5 bases outside the gene matches.